The T cell receptor (beta chain) under discussion was sequenced for a study of shared clonotypes between healthy human individuals. Note on this clone: What it binds is not known.

Study findings and constraints: A handful of donors held about 4.5% of naive CD4 clonotypes in common.

Per the study methods: There were no quality scores in the junction-only immunoSEQ sequences, so filtering differed. Clones were sequenced by immunoSEQ multiplex PCR, and TCRdb holds only the in-frame ones, with some missing. V and J calls and clone size follow that table, whereas D and trimming were derived from the DNA. The repertoire holds 1,400,000 or so clones, with approximately 98.5% as singletons. CDR3 length: 15 amino acids. CDR1 SGHRS and CDR2 YFSETQ come from the germline V gene. Trimming removed 2 bases from V and 8 bases from J; junction bases left unmatched: 8. This TCR was sampled from a man aged 25 to 40 in good health. This chain uses TRBV5-1 with TRBJ1-1; 11 bases are shared with TRBD1. The specimen sequenced was naive CD4+ T cells sorted from blood. As to subset: CD45RA+ positively selected. CDR3 amino acids: CASSLTEDRGLEAFF. The CDR3, as DNA: TGCGCCAGCAGCTTAACTGAGGACAGGGGGCTGGAAGCTTTCTTT.